Judged by abundance, the clone carrying this T cell receptor beta chain is medium-sized. Described treatment: randomized to nivolumab then ipilimumab (arm A) or the reverse (arm B). These data come from a study of sequential checkpoint blockade in melanoma. Study background: Arm A got nivolumab then ipilimumab; arm B the reverse, 1:1. Under 95 pretreatment tumor DNA samples were TCRβ immunosequenced.

The protocol was immunoSEQ multiplex PCR, while the TCRdb copy is restricted to in-frame clones and leaves out a portion. The top ten hold 9% to 15% of the sample, which has 2,100 or so clones, about 17% seen once. Trimming removed 5 bases from V and 5 bases from J; junction bases left unmatched: 9. Germline loops: CDR1 MNHGY, CDR2 SAAAGT. The CDR3 is 15 amino acids. This TCR came from a human donor with melanoma. The genes are TRBV6-8 and TRBJ1-5, with 7 bases lining up with TRBD1. The material was tumor tissue (inferred from file names), obtained from a patient given nivolumab and ipilimumab in sequence. This CDR3 is CASSVRSQGYQPQHF. Written as DNA, the CDR3 is TGTGCCAGCAGTGTAAGGTCACAGGGGTATCAGCCCCAGCATTTT.